Shown below are 24 T cell receptor beta chains from a single sample sequenced in a study of T-cell reconstitution after alpha-beta-depleted transplantation in children. Preparation of the TCRbeta library involved a method that used unique molecular identifiers. TCRdb recomputed calls from the PCR reads with MiXCR, one row per CDR3 protein. The data show about 400,000 distinct CDR3 sequences, 20% seen once. The source was PBMCs from the stem cell graft donor, collected from the stem cell graft. The receptors here all came from a human donor who donated a stem cell graft to a child with acute myeloid leukemia.

V is TRBV29-1 and J is TRBJ1-2, with unresolved D. CDR3 length equals 12 residues. Germline CDR1 and CDR2: SQVTM and ANQGSEA. Trimming pared 6 bases from V and 3 bases from J, leaving 11 bases between. For the CDR3, the DNA is TGCAGCGTCCCTCGTGCGGACTATGGCTACACCTTC. Protein: CSVPRADYGYTF.

This clonotype was observed a few times. The gene calls are TRBV4-3 and TRBJ2-7; 7 bases align to TRBD2. Germline CDR1 LGHNA, CDR2 YSLEER. The ends lost 1 base at V and 2 bases at J; junction bases unmatched: 8. The CDR3 covers 16 residues. The CDR3 nucleotides are TGCGCCAGCAGCCAAGGGGCCGCGGGAGACCCCTACGAGCAGTACTTC. This codes for CASSQGAAGDPYEQYF.

This clonotype came up many times. The chain carries TRBV20-1 and TRBJ2-7; the match to TRBD1 covers 8 bases. CDR3 length: 13 residues. Germline loops: CDR1 DFQATT, CDR2 SNEGSKA (reference sequence). The junction had 8 bases not matched to a gene; V was cut back by 5 bases and J by 5 bases. The CDR3 nucleotides are TGCAGTGCTCAGGACAGGGCTACCGACGAGCAGTACTTC. Translating it yields CSAQDRATDEQYF.

This clonotype has only a few counts. The chain employs TRBV10-2 and TRBJ2-2; maybe TRBD1 (5 bases). The V gene lost 3 bases and the J gene lost 7 bases, with 9 bases spanning the gap. Germline loops: CDR1 WSHSY, CDR2 SAAADI. The CDR3 loop spans 13 amino acids. CDR3 DNA sequence: TGCGCCAGCAGTGACAGGGTTGGCGGGGAGCTGTTTTTT. Translation gives CASSDRVGGELFF.

This clonotype was counted ten times or more. The rearrangement links TRBV6-1 to TRBJ2-3; 10 bases line up with TRBD2. The CDR3 sequence is 15 residues long. Germline trimming cut 6 bases from V and 1 base from J; bases unmatched to any gene: 4. CDR1 and CDR2 (germline): MNHNS, SASEGT. The CDR3 DNA sequence: TGTGCCAGCAGGGGAGGACTAGCGGGCACAGATACGCAGTATTTT. Translating it yields CASRGGLAGTDTQYF.

J is TRBJ1-4 and V is TRBV5-5; D is possibly TRBD1 (5 bases). Germline CDR1 SGHKS, CDR2 YYEKEE (reference sequence). The CDR3 spans 15 residues. V was cut by 2 bases and J by 5 bases, with 13 bases left in between. CDR3 in amino acids: CASSLSGTGNEKLFF. For the CDR3, the DNA is TGTGCCAGCAGCTTATCCGGGACGGGCAATGAAAAACTGTTTTTT.

CDR3 region: CASSFTTGQETQYF. The CDR3, as DNA: TGTGCCAGCAGCTTCACGACTGGGCAAGAGACCCAGTACTTC. The genes are TRBV7-9 and TRBJ2-5; D is uncertain. Per the germline V gene, CDR1 is SEHNR and CDR2 is FQNEAQ (reference sequence). The CDR3 contains 14 residues. Between the trimmed V and J ends, which lost 3 bases and 2 bases, there was a span of 10 bases.

This clonotype showed up just a few times. The CDR3 nucleotides read TGTGCCAGCAGTTTAAGTTTGGGGACAGGGGGCTCAAATGGCTACACCTTC. Its protein is CASSLSLGTGGSNGYTF. This chain links TRBV12-3 or TRBV12-4 with TRBJ1-2; 12 positions agree with TRBD1. Trimming cost V 2 bases and J 6 bases; bases outside gene matches: 10. CDR3 length: 17 amino acids.

The table lists this clonotype with many counts. This rearrangement joins TRBV20-1 to TRBJ2-1, with no clear D. The germline V gene has CDR1 DFQATT and CDR2 SNEGSKA (reference sequence). CDR3 length: 16 amino acids. The V and J ends lost 5 bases and 1 base respectively, with 18 bases between them. The CDR3 DNA reads as TGCAGTGCTGAAATGAATGAAGGGCCTTCCTACAATGAGCAGTTCTTC. Its protein is CSAEMNEGPSYNEQFF.

This clonotype showed up just a few times. Here the CDR3 reads CAISESDRGYLQYF. Here the CDR3 DNA reads TGTGCCATCAGTGAGTCGGACAGGGGGTATTTGCAGTACTTC. V is TRBV10-3 and J is TRBJ2-7; TRBD1 aligns across 10 bases. The CDR3 length is 14 residues. V gave up 0 bases and J gave up 9 bases; unmatched junction bases: 5. Germline loops: CDR1 ENHRY, CDR2 SYGVKD.

CDR3 DNA sequence: TGTGCCAGCAGTCCCCGTGGGGTCGGCACAGATACGCAGTATTTT. Its protein product is CASSPRGVGTDTQYF. The chain uses TRBV12-3 or TRBV12-4 and TRBJ2-3; D uncertain. V shed 5 bases and J shed 1 base, with 13 bases lying between them. This CDR3 region has 15 residues.

The chain couples TRBV12-3 or TRBV12-4 to TRBJ2-2, with D perhaps TRBD1 or TRBD2 (5 bases each). This CDR3 contains 15 residues. Trimming left V 6 bases short and J 4 bases short, with 15 bases between. CDR3 coding DNA: TGTGCCAGCAGCGCCCTGGGACGTGGCACCGGGGAGCTGTTTTTT. The encoded protein is CASSALGRGTGELFF.

This clonotype was counted a few times. V and J are TRBV20-1 and TRBJ2-7, with D possibly being TRBD1 (6 bases). The germline CDR1 and CDR2 sequences are DFQATT and SNEGSKA (reference sequence). V dropped 6 bases and J dropped 5 bases, with 23 bases sitting between them. This CDR3 is built from 15 residues. CDR3: CSAITGRDIVHEQYF. CDR3 DNA: TGCAGTGCCATAACCGGCCGGGACATAGTTCACGAGCAGTACTTC.

The chain uses TRBV15 and TRBJ2-3; D tentatively reads TRBD1 or TRBD2 (7 bases each). V dropped 2 bases and J dropped 3 bases, with 12 bases sitting between them. The CDR3 runs to 15 residues. In germline, CDR1 is LNHNV, CDR2 YYDKDF (reference sequence). The CDR3, as DNA: TGTGCCACCAGCAGACGCCAGGGGGGGACAGATACGCAGTATTTT. The encoded protein is CATSRRQGGTDTQYF.

This clonotype was seen ten or more times. This chain links TRBV10-3 with TRBJ2-2, with 13 nucleotides matching TRBD2. The germline CDR1 and CDR2 sequences are ENHRY and SYGVKD. Trimming at V came to 6 bases and at J to 8 bases, leaving 12 bases not matched to a gene. CDR3 size: 17 residues. CDR3 region: CAISDGLAGERTGELFF. The CDR3 bases are TGTGCCATCAGCGACGGACTAGCGGGAGAACGGACTGGGGAGCTGTTTTTT.

The genes are TRBV30 and TRBJ2-7, with TRBD2 identical over 7 bases. CDR1 is GTSNPN, CDR2 SVGIG, per germline (reference sequence). V was pared by 2 bases and J by 4 bases, with 8 bases of the junction left unmatched. This CDR3 comprises 14 residues. DNA for the CDR3: TGTGCCTGGAGTCCCCGGGGGGACGTATACGAGCAGTACTTC. The encoded protein is CAWSPRGDVYEQYF. Complete variable domain (other parts from reference TRBV30 and TRBJ2-7): SQTIHQWPATLVQPVGSPLSLECTVEGTSNPNLYWYRQAAGRGLQLLFYSVGIGQISSEVPQNLSASRPQDRQFILSSKKLLLSDSGFYLCAWSPRGDVYEQYFGPGTRLTVT.

The sample holds many counts of this clonotype. This chain connects TRBV6-6 to TRBJ2-1; D remains ambiguous. The CDR3 is 13 residues long. The V gene's germline CDR1 is MNHNY and CDR2 SVGAGI (reference sequence). Trimming removed 2 bases at V and 4 bases at J, with 6 bases between. CDR3 loop: CASSYETYNEQFF. As DNA, the CDR3 is TGTGCCAGCAGTTACGAGACGTACAATGAGCAGTTCTTC.

This clonotype was observed at least ten times. The chain joins TRBV20-1 to TRBJ2-3, with TRBD2 matching over 8 bases. Germline V gives CDR1 DFQATT, CDR2 SNEGSKA (reference sequence). This CDR3 comprises 14 residues. Germline trimming cut 6 bases from V and 4 bases from J; bases unmatched to any gene: 9. This CDR3 reads CSAGLAPFPDTQYF. The CDR3 DNA reads TGCAGTGCCGGACTAGCCCCATTCCCAGATACGCAGTATTTT.

The chain recombines TRBV2 with TRBJ2-1, with a weak D call TRBD1 (6 bases). Germline CDR1 reads SNHLY; CDR2 reads FYNNEI. The ends were cut back, 6 bases at V and 3 bases at J, with 21 bases in the middle. The CDR3 length is 17 residues. This CDR3 is CASSLKPPGTFYNEQFF. CDR3 DNA sequence: TGTGCCAGCAGCCTGAAACCCCCCGGGACATTCTACAATGAGCAGTTCTTC.

This clonotype has a count of ten or more. The rearrangement links TRBV28 to TRBJ2-7; TRBD1 matches 8 bases. V trimming: 7 bases; J trimming: 2 bases; junction bases outside the gene matches: 7. Germline V gene lookup returns CDR1 MDHEN and CDR2 SYDVKM. The CDR3 runs to 14 residues. The CDR3 reads CASINQGATYEQYF. The CDR3 region has the DNA TGTGCCAGCATTAATCAGGGGGCCACCTACGAGCAGTACTTC. Together with reference TRBV28 and TRBJ2-7, the CDR3 gives the full variable domain: DVKVTQSSRYLVKRTGEKVFLECVQDMDHENMFWYRQDPGLGLRLIYFSYDVKMKEKGDIPEGYSVSREKKERFSLILESASTNQTSMYLCASINQGATYEQYFGPGTRLTVT.

A few counts support this clonotype. V usage is TRBV11-2 and J usage is TRBJ1-3; no definite D call. V shed 0 bases and J shed 0 bases, with 9 bases lying between them. This CDR3 contains 16 residues. CDR1 and CDR2 from the germline V gene are SGHAT and FQNNGV. The CDR3 bases are TGTGCCAGCAGCTTAGAGGGCTCTTACTCTGGAAACACCATATATTTT. Encoded protein: CASSLEGSYSGNTIYF.

The chain is built from TRBV29-1 and TRBJ2-7; tentatively, D is TRBD1 or TRBD2 (5 bases each). From germline, CDR1 is SQVTM and CDR2 ANQGSEA. The CDR3 extends over 13 amino acids. V shed 5 bases and J shed 0 bases, with 11 bases lying between them. Here the CDR3 DNA reads TGCAGCGTTCTGGGACGGTACTCCTACGAGCAGTACTTC. Translated: CSVLGRYSYEQYF.

The V gene is TRBV29-1, the J gene TRBJ1-5; TRBD1 aligns across 8 bases. CDR3 length: 13 residues. Trimming removed 6 bases from V and 2 bases from J; junction bases left unmatched: 3. CDR1 is SQVTM and CDR2 is ANQGSEA in the germline V gene. The CDR3 protein is CSVGGQGNQPQHF. As DNA, the CDR3 is TGCAGCGTGGGGGGACAGGGCAATCAGCCCCAGCATTTT.

The gene calls are TRBV29-1 and TRBJ2-7, with D perhaps TRBD1 (6 bases). The CDR3 has 13 residues. Trimming removed 5 bases from V and 2 bases from J, with 13 bases in between. Germline V lookup: CDR1 SQVTM, CDR2 ANQGSEA. In DNA form, the CDR3 reads TGCAGCGTTCTAGGTCGGGACACCTACGAGCAGTACTTC. It is translated as CSVLGRDTYEQYF.